Shown below are 15 T cell receptor beta chains from a single sample sequenced in a study of T cell responses to AZD1222 COVID-19 vaccine. Libraries were prepared by immunoSEQ multiplex PCR; TCRdb keeps only in-frame clonotypes and omits some of them. This table holds about 130,000 clones, under 95% found once. The sample here was peripheral blood, taken on day 0 of AZD1222 vaccination. All receptors derive from an adult in good health.

The J gene is TRBJ2-1, the V gene TRBV19; 8 positions match TRBD2. The CDR3 extends over 14 amino acids. Per the germline V gene, CDR1 is LNHDA and CDR2 is SQIVND (reference sequence). V lost 4 bases, J lost 10 bases, and 9 bases stayed unmatched. The CDR3 DNA is TGTGCCAGTAGTACCTCGGGGGGGGCCCGAGAGCAGTTCTTC. It translates to CASSTSGGAREQFF. Based on the CDR3 plus reference TRBV19 and TRBJ2-1, the full variable domain is DGGITQSPKYLFRKEGQNVTLSCEQNLNHDAMYWYRQDPGQGLRLIYYSQIVNDFQKGDIAEGYSVSREKKESFPLTVTSAQKNPTAFYLCASSTSGGAREQFFGPGTRLTVL.

This sequence joins TRBV18 and TRBJ2-7, with D perhaps matching TRBD1 or TRBD2 (5 bases each). V lost 3 bases, J lost 1 base, and 13 bases lay in between. Germline-derived CDR1 and CDR2 are KGHSH and LQKENI. This CDR3 is built from 15 residues. CDR3 in DNA: TGTGCCAGCTCACCTGGGGACCTCTCATCCTACGAGCAGTACTTC. Protein: CASSPGDLSSYEQYF. Complete variable domain (other parts from reference TRBV18 and TRBJ2-7): NAGVMQNPRHLVRRRGQEARLRCSPMKGHSHVYWYRQLPEEGLKFMVYLQKENIIDESGMPKERFSAEFPKEGPSILRIQQVVRGDSAAYFCASSPGDLSSYEQYFGPGTRLTVT.

This sequence joins TRBV7-8 and TRBJ2-5, with a possible D match to TRBD2 (5 bases). V lost 5 bases and J lost 1, with 11 bases in between. Germline V CDR1 and CDR2: SGHVS, FQNEAQ. The CDR3 consists of 14 residues. This CDR3 reads CASSQRRVQETQYF. The CDR3 region has the DNA TGTGCCAGCAGCCAGCGGCGGGTCCAAGAGACCCAGTACTTC.

The chain is built from TRBV30 and TRBJ1-2; a weak D match, TRBD1 (5 bases). CDR3 length: 13 residues. Trimming removed 0 bases at V and 7 bases at J, with 12 bases between. CDR1 and CDR2 (germline): GTSNPN, SVGIG (reference sequence). DNA of the CDR3: TGTGCCTGGAGTGTATCAGGGAAAACTGGCTACACCTTC. Translation gives CAWSVSGKTGYTF. The entire variable domain, with the rest obtained from reference TRBV30 and TRBJ1-2, is as follows: SQTIHQWPATLVQPVGSPLSLECTVEGTSNPNLYWYRQAAGRGLQLLFYSVGIGQISSEVPQNLSASRPQDRQFILSSKKLLLSDSGFYLCAWSVSGKTGYTFGSGTRLTVV.

V usage is TRBV7-8 and J usage is TRBJ1-5; D is uncertain. Per germline, CDR1 SGHVS and CDR2 FQNEAQ. V lost 3 bases and J 7 bases, leaving 10 bases between the germline ends. This CDR3 has 13 amino acids. This CDR3 is CASSFGRGQPQHF. The CDR3 DNA reads as TGTGCCAGCAGCTTTGGACGCGGGCAGCCCCAGCATTTT.

The chain couples TRBV28 to TRBJ1-2, with D tentatively TRBD1 (5 bases). Trimming cost V 5 bases and J 4 bases, with 14 bases left between them. Germline loops: CDR1 MDHEN, CDR2 SYDVKM. The CDR3 spans 14 residues. The CDR3 DNA follows: TGTGCCAGCAGTCCCGGGACCTTTGGCTATGGCTACACCTTC. Protein product: CASSPGTFGYGYTF.

The V call is TRBV4-3, the J call TRBJ2-3; either TRBD1 or TRBD2 may fit D (5 bases each). Germline lookup yields CDR1 LGHNA and CDR2 YSLEER. The CDR3 runs to 15 residues. V was shortened by 4 bases and J by 5 bases, with 16 bases between the two germline ends. Here the CDR3 DNA reads TGCGCCAGCAGCCGGGGGACGGGGTACGGAGATACGCAGTATTTT. Protein sequence: CASSRGTGYGDTQYF.

The rearrangement joins TRBV25-1 to TRBJ1-6; possible D gene TRBD1, 5 bases. The V gene's germline CDR1 is MGHDK and CDR2 SYGVNS. CDR3 size: 13 residues. The germline V and J ends were trimmed by 5 bases and 10 bases, with 12 bases remaining between them. The CDR3 region is CASSLGLRSPLHF. The CDR3 nucleotides read TGTGCCAGCAGTTTGGGACTTCGGTCACCCCTCCACTTT.

The genes are TRBV7-8 and TRBJ1-4; maybe TRBD1 (5 bases). V shed 2 bases and J shed 7 bases, with 5 bases lying between them. The CDR3 spans 12 residues. CDR1 SGHVS and CDR2 FQNEAQ come from the germline V gene. CDR3 amino acids: CASSLQGEKLFF. CDR3 coding DNA: TGTGCCAGCAGCTTACAGGGTGAAAAACTGTTTTTT.

This clone was found once. V usage is TRBV12-3 or TRBV12-4 and J usage is TRBJ2-7; D unresolved. V gave up 5 bases and J gave up 3 bases, with 8 bases separating them. The CDR3 length is 12 residues. The CDR3 DNA reads as TGTGCCAGCAGTCGTCCGGGCTACGAGCAGTACTTC. As protein: CASSRPGYEQYF.

The rearrangement uses TRBV4-1 and TRBJ2-1, with TRBD2 identical over 10 bases. The CDR3 is 15 amino acids. V shed 6 bases, J shed 8 bases, and the junction held 10 bases outside the gene matches. CDR1 and CDR2 from the germline V gene are MGHRA and YSYEKL. The DNA for the CDR3 is TGCGCCAGCAGAGCTGCTAGCGGGAGTTGGTATGAGCAGTTCTTC. Protein sequence: CASRAASGSWYEQFF.

The V gene is TRBV6-2 or TRBV6-3, the J gene TRBJ2-7, with a weak D call TRBD2 (5 bases). The CDR3 is 16 amino acids. Trimming took 5 bases from V and 1 from J, leaving 18 bases between them. Germline V CDR1 and CDR2: MNHEY, SVGEGT. CDR3 coding DNA: TGTGCCAGCAGTCACCCCGGGATGCCAAAATCCTACGAGCAGTACTTC. Amino acid sequence: CASSHPGMPKSYEQYF.

Regarding this clone: A read error may account for a junction end that differs from germline. The chain has TRBV7-9 and TRBJ2-7; possible D gene TRBD1, 6 bases. Germline V gene data show CDR1 as SEHNR and CDR2 as FQNEAQ (reference sequence). The CDR3 loop spans 14 amino acids. The CDR3 region has the DNA TGTGCCAGCAGCTTAGCAGGGGGTGGTGCGAGGATGGGCTTC. Its protein is CASSLAGGGARMGF. The entire variable domain, with the rest obtained from reference TRBV7-9 and TRBJ2-7, is as follows: DTGVSQNPRHKITKRGQNVTFRCDPISEHNRLYWYRQTLGQGPEFLTYFQNEAQLEKSRLLSDRFSAERPKGSFSTLEIQRTEQGDSAMYLCASSLAGGGARMGFGPGTRLTVT.

J is TRBJ2-5 and V is TRBV2; D gene unclear. Looked up from germline, CDR1 is SNHLY and CDR2 is FYNNEI. The CDR3 loop spans 14 amino acids. V lost 5 bases, J lost 4 bases, and 14 bases lay in between. The CDR3 region has the DNA TGTGCCAGCAGTTTACGCACCACCCCAGAGACCCAGTACTTC. This codes for CASSLRTTPETQYF.

V and J are TRBV28 and TRBJ1-2; 10 bases are shared with TRBD1. The CDR3 totals 13 residues. Germline loops: CDR1 MDHEN, CDR2 SYDVKM. Trimming cost V 10 bases and J 4 bases; bases outside gene matches: 6. The DNA for the CDR3 is TGTGCCACGGGGGGACAGGGGCCCTATGGCTACACCTTC. Residues: CATGGQGPYGYTF.